The rows below give T cell receptor beta chains drawn from one sample of a study of cytomegalovirus exposure and HLA in healthy donors. TCRdb keeps only in-frame clones here, not all; method: immunoSEQ multiplex PCR. The sample includes 90,000 to 100,000 clones, roughly 70% of them seen just once. The specimen sequenced was PBMCs. These receptors were taken from a middle-aged man in good health and CMV-seronegative. Each CDR3 is given with its conserved first and last residue. Each record gives: J gene, clone size, V gene, D gene, CDR3 protein, CDR3 DNA. D genes are given only for firm matches. Only part of the rows carry a size: once, few, many, or a class if the clone is expanded.

j_gene: TRBJ1-3
abundance: few
v_gene: TRBV4-1
d_gene: TRBD1
CDR3aa: CASSQRETGTGLVGNTIYF
CDR3nt: TGCGCCAGCAGCCAAAGGGAGACAGGGACAGGTTTGGTGGGAAACACCATATATTTT

j_gene: TRBJ2-3
abundance: .
v_gene: TRBV29-1
d_gene: TRBD2
CDR3aa: CSASAGAADTQYF
CDR3nt: TGCAGCGCCTCAGCGGGAGCGGCAGATACGCAGTATTTT

j_gene: TRBJ2-2
abundance: .
v_gene: TRBV27
d_gene: .
CDR3aa: CASSLNTGWELFF
CDR3nt: TGTGCCAGCAGTTTGAATACAGGGTGGGAGCTGTTTTTT

j_gene: TRBJ2-5
abundance: once
v_gene: TRBV18
d_gene: TRBD2
CDR3aa: CASSPSGIQETQYF
CDR3nt: TGTGCCAGCTCACCTAGCGGGATCCAAGAGACCCAGTACTTC

j_gene: TRBJ2-1
abundance: .
v_gene: TRBV29-1
d_gene: TRBD1
CDR3aa: CSVGTGVNEQFF
CDR3nt: TGCAGCGTCGGGACAGGGGTCAATGAGCAGTTCTTC

j_gene: TRBJ1-5
abundance: .
v_gene: TRBV28
d_gene: .
CDR3aa: CASTVRGQPQHF
CDR3nt: TGTGCCAGCACCGTTCGCGGTCAGCCCCAGCATTTT

j_gene: TRBJ1-1
abundance: .
v_gene: TRBV9
d_gene: TRBD1
CDR3aa: CASSPNPTGTTEAFF
CDR3nt: TGTGCCAGCAGCCCAAACCCGACAGGGACCACTGAAGCTTTCTTT

j_gene: TRBJ1-4
abundance: .
v_gene: TRBV6-1
d_gene: TRBD1
CDR3aa: CASSRDRGANEKLFF
CDR3nt: TGTGCCAGCAGCCGGGACAGGGGCGCTAATGAAAAACTGTTTTTT

j_gene: TRBJ2-7
abundance: once
v_gene: TRBV27
d_gene: .
CDR3aa: CASSSLDSLYEQYF
CDR3nt: TGTGCCAGCAGTTCCCTGGACAGCCTCTACGAGCAGTACTTC

j_gene: TRBJ2-1
abundance: .
v_gene: TRBV5-4
d_gene: TRBD2
CDR3aa: CASSFGGGLAGWNEQFF
CDR3nt: TGTGCCAGCAGCTTTGGTGGGGGACTAGCGGGGTGGAATGAGCAGTTCTTC

j_gene: TRBJ2-5
abundance: few
v_gene: TRBV28
d_gene: .
CDR3aa: CASSLPTRGRETQYF
CDR3nt: TGTGCCAGCAGTTTACCCACCCGGGGGAGAGAGACCCAGTACTTC

j_gene: TRBJ2-2
abundance: few
v_gene: TRBV25-1
d_gene: .
CDR3aa: CASSEVEGVFTGELFF
CDR3nt: TGTGCCAGCAGTGAAGTTGAAGGGGTGTTCACCGGGGAGCTGTTTTTT

j_gene: TRBJ2-3
abundance: .
v_gene: TRBV2
d_gene: TRBD1
CDR3aa: CASSYEGARADTQYF
CDR3nt: TGTGCCAGCAGTTATGAGGGGGCTCGGGCAGATACGCAGTATTTT

j_gene: TRBJ2-1
abundance: .
v_gene: TRBV15
d_gene: TRBD1
CDR3aa: CATSRDGDRDYNEQFF
CDR3nt: TGTGCCACCAGCAGAGATGGGGACAGGGACTACAATGAGCAGTTCTTC

j_gene: TRBJ1-1
abundance: .
v_gene: TRBV9
d_gene: TRBD1
CDR3aa: CASSPPGGEAFF
CDR3nt: TGTGCCAGCAGCCCACCAGGGGGTGAAGCTTTCTTT

j_gene: TRBJ2-2
abundance: .
v_gene: TRBV5-1
d_gene: TRBD1
CDR3aa: CASSLRTGIGGELFF
CDR3nt: TGCGCCAGCAGCTTAAGGACAGGGATTGGCGGGGAGCTGTTTTTT

j_gene: TRBJ1-2
abundance: .
v_gene: TRBV18
d_gene: TRBD1
CDR3aa: CASSPGTGGPSANYGYTF
CDR3nt: TGTGCCAGCTCACCAGGGACAGGGGGCCCATCAGCTAACTATGGCTACACCTTC

j_gene: TRBJ2-5
abundance: .
v_gene: TRBV10-2
d_gene: .
CDR3aa: CASSESTTRAETQYF
CDR3nt: TGCGCCAGCAGTGAGTCGACGACCAGGGCGGAGACCCAGTACTTC

j_gene: TRBJ2-1
abundance: .
v_gene: TRBV18
d_gene: .
CDR3aa: CASSPGLLYNEQFF
CDR3nt: TGTGCCAGCTCCCCGGGACTGCTCTACAATGAGCAGTTCTTC

j_gene: TRBJ1-1
abundance: .
v_gene: TRBV29-1
d_gene: .
CDR3aa: CSVAEDTEAFF
CDR3nt: TGCAGCGTTGCGGAGGACACTGAAGCTTTCTTT

j_gene: TRBJ1-1
abundance: .
v_gene: TRBV6-1
d_gene: .
CDR3aa: CASSEEGRVDTEAFF
CDR3nt: TGTGCCAGCAGTGAAGAAGGCAGGGTGGACACTGAAGCTTTCTTT

j_gene: TRBJ1-1
abundance: .
v_gene: TRBV6-1
d_gene: .
CDR3aa: CASTPGRANTEAFF
CDR3nt: TGTGCCAGCACCCCCGGCAGGGCGAACACTGAAGCTTTCTTT

j_gene: TRBJ2-5
abundance: .
v_gene: TRBV18
d_gene: TRBD1
CDR3aa: CASSPSGTGYQETQYF
CDR3nt: TGTGCCAGCTCACCTTCCGGGACAGGTTATCAAGAGACCCAGTACTTC

j_gene: TRBJ1-5
abundance: few
v_gene: TRBV28
d_gene: .
CDR3aa: CASSLRGGQPQHF
CDR3nt: TGTGCCAGCAGTTTGCGGGGGGGCCAGCCCCAGCATTTT

j_gene: TRBJ1-4
abundance: many
v_gene: TRBV5-4
d_gene: .
CDR3aa: CASSVVGQGNEKLFF
CDR3nt: TGTGCCAGCAGCGTCGTGGGGCAGGGAAATGAAAAACTGTTTTTT

j_gene: TRBJ2-1
abundance: few
v_gene: TRBV15
d_gene: .
CDR3aa: CATSGGWVQTYNEQFF
CDR3nt: TGTGCCACCAGTGGAGGGTGGGTCCAAACCTACAATGAGCAGTTCTTC

j_gene: TRBJ2-7
abundance: .
v_gene: TRBV29-1
d_gene: TRBD1
CDR3aa: CSVTRQGASYEQYF
CDR3nt: TGCAGCGTTACAAGACAGGGGGCCTCCTACGAGCAGTACTTC

j_gene: TRBJ2-1
abundance: .
v_gene: TRBV2
d_gene: TRBD2
CDR3aa: CASMGGEQFF
CDR3nt: TGTGCCAGCATGGGAGGGGAGCAGTTCTTC

j_gene: TRBJ1-3
abundance: .
v_gene: TRBV6-1
d_gene: .
CDR3aa: CASSSSDSSGNTIYF
CDR3nt: TGTGCCAGCAGCTCCTCGGACAGCTCTGGAAACACCATATATTTT

j_gene: TRBJ1-2
abundance: few
v_gene: TRBV2
d_gene: .
CDR3aa: CASNSQGYGYTF
CDR3nt: TGTGCCAGCAATTCCCAGGGCTATGGCTACACCTTC

j_gene: TRBJ1-1
abundance: few
v_gene: TRBV2
d_gene: TRBD1
CDR3aa: CASSVTGGREAFF
CDR3nt: TGTGCCAGCAGCGTTACAGGGGGACGGGAAGCTTTCTTT

j_gene: TRBJ1-2
abundance: .
v_gene: TRBV4-1
d_gene: TRBD1
CDR3aa: CASTYRGSDYGYTF
CDR3nt: TGCGCCAGTACCTACAGGGGGTCTGACTATGGCTACACCTTC

j_gene: TRBJ1-2
abundance: few
v_gene: TRBV5-6
d_gene: .
CDR3aa: CASSLFQSSGYTF
CDR3nt: TGTGCCAGCAGCTTGTTTCAGTCTAGCGGCTACACCTTC

j_gene: TRBJ2-3
abundance: .
v_gene: TRBV4-3
d_gene: .
CDR3aa: CASSRGLAIGDTQYF
CDR3nt: TGCGCCAGCAGCCGGGGTCTAGCGATCGGAGATACGCAGTATTTT

j_gene: TRBJ2-3
abundance: .
v_gene: TRBV10-2
d_gene: TRBD2
CDR3aa: CASSVRGGDTDTQYF
CDR3nt: TGCGCCAGCAGTGTTCGGGGGGGCGACACAGATACGCAGTATTTT

j_gene: TRBJ1-2
abundance: once
v_gene: TRBV6-5
d_gene: .
CDR3aa: CASSFYHEYLSYGYTF
CDR3nt: TGTGCCAGCAGTTTTTACCATGAATACCTTAGCTATGGCTACACCTTC

j_gene: TRBJ2-7
abundance: few
v_gene: TRBV15
d_gene: .
CDR3aa: CATSWGAGAYEQYF
CDR3nt: TGTGCCACCAGCTGGGGGGCGGGGGCCTACGAGCAGTACTTC